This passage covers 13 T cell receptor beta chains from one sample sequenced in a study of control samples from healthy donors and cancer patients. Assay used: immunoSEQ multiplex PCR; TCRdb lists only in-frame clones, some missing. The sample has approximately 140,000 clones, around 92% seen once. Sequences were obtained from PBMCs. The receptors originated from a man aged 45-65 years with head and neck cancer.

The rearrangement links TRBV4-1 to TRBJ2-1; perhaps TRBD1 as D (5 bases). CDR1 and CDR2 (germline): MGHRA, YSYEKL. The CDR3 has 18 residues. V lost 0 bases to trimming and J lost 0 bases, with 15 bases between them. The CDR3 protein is CASSQERGRLSSYNEQFF. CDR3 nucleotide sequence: TGCGCCAGCAGCCAAGAAAGGGGCCGTCTAAGCTCCTACAATGAGCAGTTCTTC.

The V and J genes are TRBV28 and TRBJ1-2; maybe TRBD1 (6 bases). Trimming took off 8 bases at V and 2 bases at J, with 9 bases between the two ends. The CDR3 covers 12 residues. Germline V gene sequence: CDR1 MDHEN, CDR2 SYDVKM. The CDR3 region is CASLGQNYGYTF. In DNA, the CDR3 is TGTGCCAGCCTCGGACAGAACTATGGCTACACCTTC.

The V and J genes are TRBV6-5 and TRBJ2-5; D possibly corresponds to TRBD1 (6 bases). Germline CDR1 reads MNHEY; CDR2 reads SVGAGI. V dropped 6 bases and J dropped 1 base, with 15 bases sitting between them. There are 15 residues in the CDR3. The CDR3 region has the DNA TGTGCCAGCAGCGGACAGCCTGGGGCCCAAGAGACCCAGTACTTC. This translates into CASSGQPGAQETQYF.

The CDR3 sequence: CASSTPPEGLAGTQYF. In DNA form, the CDR3 reads TGTGCCAGCAGCACCCCCCCCGAGGGACTAGCGGGTACGCAGTATTTT. V is TRBV11-2 and J is TRBJ2-3; 12 bases match TRBD2. V lost 5 bases to trimming and J lost 8 bases; unmatched junction nucleotides: 11. This CDR3 has 16 residues. Germline V gene data show CDR1 as SGHAT and CDR2 as FQNNGV.

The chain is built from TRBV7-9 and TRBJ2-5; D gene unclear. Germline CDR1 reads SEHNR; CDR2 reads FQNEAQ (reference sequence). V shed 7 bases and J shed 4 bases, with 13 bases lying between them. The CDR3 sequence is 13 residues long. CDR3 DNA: TGTGCCAGCATCTGGGGTGACGGAGAGACCCAGTACTTC. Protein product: CASIWGDGETQYF.

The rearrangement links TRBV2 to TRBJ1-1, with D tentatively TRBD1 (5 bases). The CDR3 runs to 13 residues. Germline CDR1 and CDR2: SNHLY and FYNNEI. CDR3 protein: CAGEDPLDTEAFF. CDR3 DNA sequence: TGTGCGGGGGAGGATCCCCTCGACACTGAAGCTTTCTTT.

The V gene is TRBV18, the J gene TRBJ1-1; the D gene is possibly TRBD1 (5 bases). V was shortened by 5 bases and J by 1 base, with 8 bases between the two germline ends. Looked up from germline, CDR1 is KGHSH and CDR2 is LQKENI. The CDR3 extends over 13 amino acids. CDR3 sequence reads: CASSTGENTEAFF. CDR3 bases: TGTGCCAGCTCAACAGGAGAGAACACTGAAGCTTTCTTT.

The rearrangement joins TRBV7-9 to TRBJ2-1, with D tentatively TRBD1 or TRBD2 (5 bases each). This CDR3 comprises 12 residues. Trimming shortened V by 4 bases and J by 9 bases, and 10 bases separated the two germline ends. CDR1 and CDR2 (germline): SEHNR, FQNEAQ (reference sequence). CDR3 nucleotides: TGTGCCAGCAGCTCCGGGGCGGGTGAGCAGTTCTTC. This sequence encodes CASSSGAGEQFF.

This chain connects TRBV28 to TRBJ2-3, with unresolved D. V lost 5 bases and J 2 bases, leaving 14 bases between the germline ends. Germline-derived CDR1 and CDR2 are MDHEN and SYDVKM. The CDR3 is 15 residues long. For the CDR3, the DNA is TGTGCCAGCAGTGAAGCCGGGCGCATCACAGATACGCAGTATTTT. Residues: CASSEAGRITDTQYF. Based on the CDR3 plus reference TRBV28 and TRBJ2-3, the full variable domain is DVKVTQSSRYLVKRTGEKVFLECVQDMDHENMFWYRQDPGLGLRLIYFSYDVKMKEKGDIPEGYSVSREKKERFSLILESASTNQTSMYLCASSEAGRITDTQYFGPGTRLTVL.

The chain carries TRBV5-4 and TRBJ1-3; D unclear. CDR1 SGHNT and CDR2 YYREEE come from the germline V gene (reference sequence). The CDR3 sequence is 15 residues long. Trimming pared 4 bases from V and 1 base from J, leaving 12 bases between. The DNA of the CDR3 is TGTGCCAGCAGCAACTGGGCGGGTTCTGGAAACACCATATATTTT. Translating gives CASSNWAGSGNTIYF.

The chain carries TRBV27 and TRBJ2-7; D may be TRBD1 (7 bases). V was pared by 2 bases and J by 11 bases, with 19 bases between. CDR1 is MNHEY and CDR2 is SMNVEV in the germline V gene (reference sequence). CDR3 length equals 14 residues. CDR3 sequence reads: CASSLAPGGLEEYF. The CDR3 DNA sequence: TGTGCCAGCAGTTTAGCACCAGGGGGGTTAGAGGAGTACTTC.

In DNA, the CDR3 is TGTGCCAGCAGTCAGACAGGAGACCTATCCTACGAGCAGTACTTC. Its protein product is CASSQTGDLSYEQYF. The chain joins TRBV2 to TRBJ2-7; D perhaps matches TRBD1 (6 bases). The V end was cut by 5 bases, the J end by 1 base, with 15 bases between. From germline, CDR1 is SNHLY and CDR2 FYNNEI. This CDR3 comprises 15 residues.

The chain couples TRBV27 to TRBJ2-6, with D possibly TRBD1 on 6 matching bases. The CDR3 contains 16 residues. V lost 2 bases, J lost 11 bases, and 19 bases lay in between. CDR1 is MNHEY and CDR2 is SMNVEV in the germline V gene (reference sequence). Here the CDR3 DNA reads TGTGCCAGCAGTTTAAGCCTCGGCAGGGGCTCTTACGTCCTGACTTTC. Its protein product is CASSLSLGRGSYVLTF.